The text below deals with one TCR beta chain. As the template, RNA transcripts were used to amplify TCR beta CDR3 regions. HTBI primers were employed in first-round RT-PCR, then a second-round multiplex PCR followed. TCRdb reanalysed the multiplex PCR reads using MiXCR and keeps one entry per CDR3 protein. Here the sample spans about 740,000 distinct CDR3 sequences, roughly 40% being singletons. These data are taken from a study of Graves' ophthalmopathy and Graves' hyperthyroidism. This TCR derives from an adult man with Graves' ophthalmopathy. The sample was peripheral blood.

CDR3 region: CATSSSGLAGQPQHF. DNA of the CDR3: TGTGCCACCAGTAGTTCGGGACTAGCGGGACAGCCCCAGCATTTT. The chain joins TRBV24-1 to TRBJ1-5; a weak D match, TRBD1 (5 bases). The CDR3 runs 15 residues. Trimming cost V 6 bases and J 7 bases, with 18 bases left between them. Germline CDR1 and CDR2: KGHDR and SFDVKD.